This T cell receptor beta chain was recovered during a study of response to subunit inactivated influenza vaccine. V lost 6 bases to trimming and J lost 5 bases; unmatched junction nucleotides: 14. The CDR3 totals 16 residues. Germline V CDR1 and CDR2: MNHNS, SASEGT. TCRdb passed the RT-PCR reads through MiXCR, listing each CDR3 protein once. The sample shows some 500,000 distinct CDR3 sequences, about 25% of them seen only once. Concerning this clonotype: Its target is unknown.

Overall study findings and caveats: There was a suggestion from the authors that each seasonal influenza vaccination recruits few new T cells.

The rearrangement uses TRBV6-1 and TRBJ2-5, with 8 nucleotides matching TRBD2. The material sequenced was CD4+ T cells sorted from PBMCs, taken around 5 days after vaccination. The clonotype comes from a man aged 50 to 60 who received an inactivated influenza vaccine. DNA for the CDR3: TGTGCCAGCAGCCCAATCTACCGGGGGGGCCGGGAGACCCAGTACTTC. Its translation is CASSPIYRGGRETQYF.